This T cell receptor beta chain was sequenced in a study of cytomegalovirus exposure and HLA in healthy donors. Whole-study context: The use of the same platform for the 130 or so validation repertoires and the 550 to 700 first-cohort repertoires was reported by a later analysis.

Germline CDR1 reads LNHNV; CDR2 reads YYDKDF (reference sequence). The V gene end was trimmed by 0 bases and the J gene end by 2 bases; junction bases not matched to a gene: 10. The length of the CDR3 is 17 residues. This table comes from immunoSEQ multiplex PCR, and its TCRdb copy is limited to in-frame clones, with some not included. This sample has roughly 49,000 clones, with over 85% found just once. This receptor was obtained from a woman under 30 in good health and CMV-seropositive. Source material: PBMCs. The genes are TRBV15 and TRBJ2-7; the match to TRBD2 covers 7 bases. The CDR3 region has the DNA TGTGCCACCAGCAGAGATAGGTGGCGGGAGTCCCCCTACGAGCAGTACTTC. Its protein is CATSRDRWRESPYEQYF.